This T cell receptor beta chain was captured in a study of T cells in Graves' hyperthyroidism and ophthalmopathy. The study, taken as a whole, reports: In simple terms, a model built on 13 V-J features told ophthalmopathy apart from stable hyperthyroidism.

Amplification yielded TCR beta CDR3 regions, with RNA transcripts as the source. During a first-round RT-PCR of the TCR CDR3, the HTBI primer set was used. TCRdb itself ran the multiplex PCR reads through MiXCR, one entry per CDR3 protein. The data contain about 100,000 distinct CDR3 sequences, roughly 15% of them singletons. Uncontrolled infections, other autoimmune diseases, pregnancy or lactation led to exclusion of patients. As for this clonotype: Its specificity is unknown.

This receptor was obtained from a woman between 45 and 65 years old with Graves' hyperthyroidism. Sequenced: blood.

The CDR3 sequence: CASSLGTHQPQHF. The CDR3 DNA follows: TGTGCCAGCAGTTTAGGGACACATCAGCCCCAGCATTTT. The chain has TRBV28 and TRBJ1-5; tentative D call: TRBD1 (6 bases). Trimming cost V 2 bases and J 5 bases, with 7 bases left between them. Per the germline V gene, CDR1 is MDHEN and CDR2 is SYDVKM. CDR3 size: 13 residues.